Listed here is a single T cell receptor (beta chain). Its antigen remains unknown. It was with 60 Vbeta and 13 Jbeta primers that the PCR ran. Repertoires were generated with immunoSEQ multiplex PCR, while TCRdb's copy carries only in-frame clones and drops some. The listing contains about 130,000 clones. The sample belongs to a study of cytomegalovirus exposure and HLA in healthy donors. V was trimmed by 0 bases and J by 0 bases, leaving 9 bases between them. This CDR3 spans 16 amino acids. The germline V gene encodes CDR1 SGHNT and CDR2 YYREEE (reference sequence). General observations from the study: A previous analysis found most TCR beta V segments productive roughly 87% or roughly 30% of the time. In a later analysis, across HLA loci, associated TCR counts were highest for DRB1, lowest for HLA-C.

Sequenced material: PBMCs. This sequence originates from a man younger than 35 in good health and CMV-seronegative. This chain links TRBV5-4 with TRBJ1-4; D is perhaps TRBD1 (5 bases). CDR3: CASSLGLTATNEKLFF. The DNA for the CDR3 is TGTGCCAGCAGCTTGGGATTGACAGCAACTAATGAAAAACTGTTTTTT. Full variable domain (missing parts from reference TRBV5-4 and TRBJ1-4): ETGVTQSPTHLIKTRGQQVTLRCSSQSGHNTVSWYQQALGQGPQFIFQYYREEENGRGNFPPRFSGLQFPNYSSELNVNALELDDSALYLCASSLGLTATNEKLFFGSGTQLSVL.